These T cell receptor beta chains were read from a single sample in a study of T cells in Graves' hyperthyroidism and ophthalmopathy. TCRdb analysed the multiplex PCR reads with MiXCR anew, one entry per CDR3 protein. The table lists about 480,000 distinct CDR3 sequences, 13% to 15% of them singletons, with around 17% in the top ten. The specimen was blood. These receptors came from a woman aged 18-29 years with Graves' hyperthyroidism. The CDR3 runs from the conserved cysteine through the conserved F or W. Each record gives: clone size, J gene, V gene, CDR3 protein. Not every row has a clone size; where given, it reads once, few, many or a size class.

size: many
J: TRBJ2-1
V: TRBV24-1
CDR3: CATSDTSGSHNEQFF

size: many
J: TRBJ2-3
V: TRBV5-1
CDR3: CASRDRGRSDTQYF

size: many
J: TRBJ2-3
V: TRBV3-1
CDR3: CASSQGGLAGRTDTQYF

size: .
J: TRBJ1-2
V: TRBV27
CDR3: CASSLTGTNNYGYTF

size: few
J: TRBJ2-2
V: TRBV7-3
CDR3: CASSISAGVYTGELFF

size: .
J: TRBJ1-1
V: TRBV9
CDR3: CASSAGDRLNTEAFF

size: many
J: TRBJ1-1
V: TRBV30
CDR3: CAWSEQGAGAEAFF

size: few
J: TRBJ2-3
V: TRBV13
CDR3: CANRKQGSTDTQYF

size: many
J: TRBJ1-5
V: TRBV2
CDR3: CASSGTGSKQPQHF

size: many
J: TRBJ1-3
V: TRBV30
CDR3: CAWSIAHSGNTIYF

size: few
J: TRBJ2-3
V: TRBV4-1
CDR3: CATLGVGSSDTQYF

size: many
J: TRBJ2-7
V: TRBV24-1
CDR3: CATSDRISYEQYF

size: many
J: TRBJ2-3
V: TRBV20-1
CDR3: CSASYRGLVTDTQYF

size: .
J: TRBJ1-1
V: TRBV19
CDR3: CASSDLLSAFF

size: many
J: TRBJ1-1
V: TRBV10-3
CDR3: CAISEDYRGVAFF

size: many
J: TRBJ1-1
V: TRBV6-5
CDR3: CASSSRQGWNTEAFF

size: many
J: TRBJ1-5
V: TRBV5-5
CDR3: CASSFQGDQPQHF

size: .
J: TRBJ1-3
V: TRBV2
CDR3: CASSPQGGRSSGNTIYF

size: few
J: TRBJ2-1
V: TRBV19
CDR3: CASNTREGVGRGNEQFF

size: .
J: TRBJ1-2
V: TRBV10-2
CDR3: CASGRNNYGYTF

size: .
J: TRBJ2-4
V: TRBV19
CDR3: CASSIRGNQNIQYF

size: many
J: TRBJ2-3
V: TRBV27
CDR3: CASSFGYTTDTQYF

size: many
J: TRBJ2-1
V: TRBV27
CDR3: CASSYDRNSYNEQFF

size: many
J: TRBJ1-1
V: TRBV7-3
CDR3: CASSLPGSEAFF

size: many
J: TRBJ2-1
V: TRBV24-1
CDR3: CATSLGTINEQFF

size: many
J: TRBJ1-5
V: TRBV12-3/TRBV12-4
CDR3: CASSLSNSNQPQHF

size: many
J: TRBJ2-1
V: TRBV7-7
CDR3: CASSLGVANSYNEQFF

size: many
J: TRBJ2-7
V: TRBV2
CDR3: CASMARGYEQYF

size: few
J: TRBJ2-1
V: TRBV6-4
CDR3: CASSDGTSGNDEQFF

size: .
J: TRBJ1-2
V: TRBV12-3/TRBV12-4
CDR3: CASREGTGTGYTF

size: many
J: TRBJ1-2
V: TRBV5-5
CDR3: CASSLVGTLNYGYTF

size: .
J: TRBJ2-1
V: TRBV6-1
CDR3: CASSEPGRGNEQFF

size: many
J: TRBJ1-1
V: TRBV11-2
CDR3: CASSSVGTALNTEAFF

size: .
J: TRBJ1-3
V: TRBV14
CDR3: CASSQSARTGVGNTIYF

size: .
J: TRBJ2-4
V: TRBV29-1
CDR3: CSAKQARSAKNIQYF

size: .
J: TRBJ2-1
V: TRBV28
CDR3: CASSELGHLDYNEQFF

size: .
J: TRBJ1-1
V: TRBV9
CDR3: CASSVEAIPYTEAFF